This entry lists 10 T cell receptor beta chains sequenced from one sample in a study of T cells in Graves' hyperthyroidism and ophthalmopathy. TCR beta CDR3 regions were amplified from RNA transcripts. The primer set for the first-round RT-PCR of the TCR CDR3 was HTBI. MiXCR, applied by TCRdb to the multiplex PCR reads, yields one record per CDR3 protein. This table has a few hundred thousand distinct CDR3 sequences, about 16% appearing once. Sequencing was done on a sample of blood. These receptor sequences come from a woman aged 45-65 years with Graves' hyperthyroidism that later progressed to Graves' ophthalmopathy.

This clonotype has a count of ten or more. This chain joins TRBV30 and TRBJ2-5; TRBD1 or TRBD2 may be the D gene (5 bases each). V lost 3 bases and J 1 base, leaving 18 bases between the germline ends. The CDR3 length is 16 residues. Germline CDR1 reads GTSNPN; CDR2 reads SVGIG (reference sequence). CDR3 bases: TGTGCCTGGAGATCTTACCAGGGTCGGGGCCAAGAGACCCAGTACTTC. Translating gives CAWRSYQGRGQETQYF.

The chain joins TRBV5-6 to TRBJ2-1; tentative D call: TRBD1 (5 bases). The CDR3 runs to 15 residues. Looked up from germline, CDR1 is SGHDT and CDR2 is YYEEEE. V was pared by 0 bases and J by 2 bases, with 9 bases between. The CDR3 sequence is CASSLGAGTYNEQFF. Here the CDR3 DNA reads TGTGCCAGCAGCTTGGGGGCAGGGACCTACAATGAGCAGTTCTTC.

About this clonotype itself: Germline is not matched at one junction end, which may reflect a read error. This chain connects TRBV4-1 to TRBJ2-1, with TRBD2 as a possible D gene (7 bases). CDR1 is MGHRA, CDR2 YSYEKL, per germline. This CDR3 has 15 residues. CDR3 sequence reads: CASRKGEGPGNEQFF. In nucleotides, the CDR3 is TGTGCCAGCAGAAAGGGGGAGGGCCCTGGCAATGAGCAGTTCTTC.

This clonotype appeared many times. This chain joins TRBV6-1 and TRBJ2-3, with D possibly TRBD1 on 7 matching bases. V was trimmed by 6 bases and J by 4 bases, leaving 20 bases between them. This CDR3 has 16 amino acids. Germline V CDR1 and CDR2: MNHNS, SASEGT. The CDR3 DNA reads as TGTGCCAGCAGCTTCTCCCTAGGAGGGGGCCCAGATACGCAGTATTTT. Its translation: CASSFSLGGGPDTQYF.

In its sample, this clonotype was seen many times. This chain links TRBV30 with TRBJ1-2; D is possibly TRBD1 (6 bases). Germline values: CDR1 GTSNPN, CDR2 SVGIG (reference sequence). The V and J ends lost 8 bases and 4 bases respectively, with 14 bases between them. This CDR3 comprises 12 residues. The CDR3 loop is CARSTGGYGYTF. The CDR3 DNA reads TGTGCCCGATCGACAGGCGGCTATGGCTACACCTTC. Together with reference TRBV30 and TRBJ1-2, the CDR3 gives the full variable domain: SQTIHQWPATLVQPVGSPLSLECTVEGTSNPNLYWYRQAAGRGLQLLFYSVGIGQISSEVPQNLSASRPQDRQFILSSKKLLLSDSGFYLCARSTGGYGYTFGSGTRLTVV.

This sequence joins TRBV5-1 and TRBJ1-1; 10 bases are shared with TRBD1. The V and J ends lost 8 bases and 5 bases, in that order; junction bases with no gene match: 6. The germline V gene has CDR1 SGHRS and CDR2 YFSETQ. The CDR3 has 13 residues. CDR3 amino acids: CASRQGARTEAFF. The CDR3, as DNA: TGCGCCAGTAGACAGGGGGCGCGGACTGAAGCTTTCTTT.

There are many counts of this clonotype. The rearrangement uses TRBV29-1 and TRBJ2-1; 14 bases map to TRBD2. This CDR3 is built from 18 residues. The ends lost 6 bases at V and 0 bases at J; junction bases unmatched: 10. The germline V gene has CDR1 SQVTM and CDR2 ANQGSEA. CDR3 in amino acids: CSVSPQGTSGSSYNEQFF. The CDR3 DNA is TGCAGCGTCAGCCCACAGGGGACTAGCGGGAGCTCCTACAATGAGCAGTTCTTC.

This clonotype came up many times. The chain recombines TRBV20-1 with TRBJ2-3; weak D call: TRBD1 (5 bases). V lost 1 base, J lost 3 bases, and 17 bases lay in between. CDR1 is DFQATT, CDR2 SNEGSKA, per germline (reference sequence). The CDR3 is 16 amino acids. For the CDR3, the DNA is TGCAGTGCTAGAGGGGGTGTGGGCAGGGTTACAGATACGCAGTATTTT. Encoded protein: CSARGGVGRVTDTQYF.

V is TRBV6-1 and J is TRBJ2-3; the D gene is possibly TRBD1 (5 bases). There are 11 residues in the CDR3. V lost 8 bases to trimming and J lost 8 bases, with 11 bases between them. CDR1 MNHNS and CDR2 SASEGT come from the germline V gene. The CDR3 bases are TGTGCCAGCTCTCAGGGCCTTACGCAGTATTTT. It yields the protein CASSQGLTQYF.

For this clonotype: A much larger clone is a single base away; this may be a read error. The chain links TRBV9 to TRBJ1-1, with unresolved D. V was shortened by 1 base and J by 10 bases, with 20 bases between the two germline ends. Germline lookup yields CDR1 SGDLS and CDR2 YYNGEE. The CDR3 is 15 amino acids. In nucleotides, the CDR3 is TGTGCCAGCAGCGTAATAAGTGGAAGTAGTCCTGGAGCTTTCTTT. This sequence encodes CASSVISGSSPGAFF.